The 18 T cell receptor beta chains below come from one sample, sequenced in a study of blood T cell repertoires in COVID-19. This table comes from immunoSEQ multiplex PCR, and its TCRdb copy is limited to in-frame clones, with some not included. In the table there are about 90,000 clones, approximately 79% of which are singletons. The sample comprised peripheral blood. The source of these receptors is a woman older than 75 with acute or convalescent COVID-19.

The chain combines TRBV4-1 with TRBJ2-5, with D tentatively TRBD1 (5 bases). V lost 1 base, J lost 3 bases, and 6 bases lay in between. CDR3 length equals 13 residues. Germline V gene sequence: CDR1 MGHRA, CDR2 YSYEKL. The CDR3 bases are TGCGCCAGCAGCCAAGGACAGAAAGAGACCCAGTACTTC. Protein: CASSQGQKETQYF.

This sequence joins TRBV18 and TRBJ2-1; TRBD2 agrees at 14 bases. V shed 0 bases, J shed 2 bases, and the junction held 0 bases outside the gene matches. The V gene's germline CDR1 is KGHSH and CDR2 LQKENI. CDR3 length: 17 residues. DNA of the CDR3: TGTGCCAGCTCACCACCGACTAGCGGGGGGGCCTACAATGAGCAGTTCTTC. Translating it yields CASSPPTSGGAYNEQFF.

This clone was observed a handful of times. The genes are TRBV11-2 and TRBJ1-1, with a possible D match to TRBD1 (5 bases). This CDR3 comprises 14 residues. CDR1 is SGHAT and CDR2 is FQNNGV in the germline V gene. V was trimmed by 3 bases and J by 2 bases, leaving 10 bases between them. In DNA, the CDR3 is TGTGCCAGCAGCTTGGGACTCCCAAACACTGAAGCTTTCTTT. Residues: CASSLGLPNTEAFF.

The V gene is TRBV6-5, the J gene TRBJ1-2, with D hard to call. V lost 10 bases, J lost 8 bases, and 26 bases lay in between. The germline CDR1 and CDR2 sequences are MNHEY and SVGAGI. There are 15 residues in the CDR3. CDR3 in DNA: TGTGCCACCCGACTCTCTAGAGGCCAGCGGCAAGGCTACACCTTC. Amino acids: CATRLSRGQRQGYTF.

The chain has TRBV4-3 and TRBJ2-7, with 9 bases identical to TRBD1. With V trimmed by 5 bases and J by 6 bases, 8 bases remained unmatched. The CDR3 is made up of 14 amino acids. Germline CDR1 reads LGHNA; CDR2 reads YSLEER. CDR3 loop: CASSGQYRGPEQYF. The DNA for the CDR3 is TGCGCCAGCAGCGGACAATACAGGGGGCCCGAGCAGTACTTC.

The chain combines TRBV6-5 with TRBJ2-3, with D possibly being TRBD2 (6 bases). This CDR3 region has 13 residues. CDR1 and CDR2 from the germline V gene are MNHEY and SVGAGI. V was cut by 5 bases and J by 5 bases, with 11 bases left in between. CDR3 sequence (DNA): TGTGCCAGCAGTCTCCCGGGAGTAGATACGCAGTATTTT. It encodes CASSLPGVDTQYF.

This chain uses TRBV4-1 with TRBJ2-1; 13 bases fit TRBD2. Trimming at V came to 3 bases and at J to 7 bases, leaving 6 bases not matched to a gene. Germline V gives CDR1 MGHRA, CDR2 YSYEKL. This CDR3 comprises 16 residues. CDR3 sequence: CASSQTTSGGTNEQFF. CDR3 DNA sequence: TGCGCCAGCAGCCAGACGACTAGCGGGGGGACGAATGAGCAGTTCTTC.

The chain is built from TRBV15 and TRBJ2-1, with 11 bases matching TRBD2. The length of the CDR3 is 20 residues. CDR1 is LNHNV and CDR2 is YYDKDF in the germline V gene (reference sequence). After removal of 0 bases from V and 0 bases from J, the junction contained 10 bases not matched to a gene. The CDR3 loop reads CATSRDFPTSGIFSYNEQFF. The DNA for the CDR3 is TGTGCCACCAGCAGAGATTTTCCGACTAGCGGGATATTCTCCTACAATGAGCAGTTCTTC.

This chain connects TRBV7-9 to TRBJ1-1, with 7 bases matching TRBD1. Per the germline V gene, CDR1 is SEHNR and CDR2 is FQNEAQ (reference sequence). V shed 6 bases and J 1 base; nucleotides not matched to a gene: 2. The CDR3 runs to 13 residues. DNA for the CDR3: TGTGCCAGCAGAGGGGGCCCGAACACTGAAGCTTTCTTT. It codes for CASRGGPNTEAFF.

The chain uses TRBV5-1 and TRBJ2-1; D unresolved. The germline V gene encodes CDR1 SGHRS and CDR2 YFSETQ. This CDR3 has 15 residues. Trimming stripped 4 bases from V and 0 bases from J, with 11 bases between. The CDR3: CASSALFSSYNEQFF. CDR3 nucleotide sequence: TGCGCCAGCAGCGCCTTGTTTAGCTCCTACAATGAGCAGTTCTTC.

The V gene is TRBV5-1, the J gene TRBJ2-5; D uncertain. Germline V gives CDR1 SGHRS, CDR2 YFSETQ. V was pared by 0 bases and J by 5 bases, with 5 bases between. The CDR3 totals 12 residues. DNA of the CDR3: TGCGCCAGCAGCTTGGATTCGGAGACCCAGTACTTC. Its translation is CASSLDSETQYF.

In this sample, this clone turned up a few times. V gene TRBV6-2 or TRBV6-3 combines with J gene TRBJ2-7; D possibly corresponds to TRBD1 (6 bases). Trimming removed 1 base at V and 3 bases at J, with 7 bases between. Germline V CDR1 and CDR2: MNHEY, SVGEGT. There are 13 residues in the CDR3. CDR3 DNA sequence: TGTGCCAGCAGTTACTTAGGGGGCTACGAGCAGTACTTC. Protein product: CASSYLGGYEQYF.

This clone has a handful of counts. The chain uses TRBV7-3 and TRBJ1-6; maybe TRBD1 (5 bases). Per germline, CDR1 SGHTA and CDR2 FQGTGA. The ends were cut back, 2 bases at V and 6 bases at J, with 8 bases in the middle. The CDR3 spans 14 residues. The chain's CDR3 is CASSLQGFNSPLHF. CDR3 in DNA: TGTGCCAGCAGCTTACAGGGTTTTAATTCACCCCTCCACTTT.

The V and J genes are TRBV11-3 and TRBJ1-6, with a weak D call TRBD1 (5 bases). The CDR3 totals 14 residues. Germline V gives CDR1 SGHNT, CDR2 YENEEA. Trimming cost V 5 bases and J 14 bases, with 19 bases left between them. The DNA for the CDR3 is TGTGCCAGCAGCCCTGCGGGGGAGAGGGAGACCCTCCACTTT. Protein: CASSPAGERETLHF.

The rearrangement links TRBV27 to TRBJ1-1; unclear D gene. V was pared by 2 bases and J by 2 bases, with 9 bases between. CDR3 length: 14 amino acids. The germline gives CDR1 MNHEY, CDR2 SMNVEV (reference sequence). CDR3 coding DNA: TGTGCCAGCAGTTTAGGAAGCGCTAACACTGAAGCTTTCTTT. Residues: CASSLGSANTEAFF.

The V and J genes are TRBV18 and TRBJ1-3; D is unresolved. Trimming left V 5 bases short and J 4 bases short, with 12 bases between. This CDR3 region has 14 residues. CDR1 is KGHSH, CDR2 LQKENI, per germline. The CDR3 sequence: CASSTDRGGNTIYF. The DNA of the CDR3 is TGTGCCAGCTCAACCGACCGGGGAGGAAACACCATATATTTT.

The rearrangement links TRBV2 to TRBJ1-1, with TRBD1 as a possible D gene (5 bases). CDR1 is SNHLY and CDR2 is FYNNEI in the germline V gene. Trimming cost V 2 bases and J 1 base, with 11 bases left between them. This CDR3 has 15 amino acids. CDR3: CASSEMGRGNTEAFF. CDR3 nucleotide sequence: TGTGCCAGCAGTGAAATGGGGCGGGGGAACACTGAAGCTTTCTTT.

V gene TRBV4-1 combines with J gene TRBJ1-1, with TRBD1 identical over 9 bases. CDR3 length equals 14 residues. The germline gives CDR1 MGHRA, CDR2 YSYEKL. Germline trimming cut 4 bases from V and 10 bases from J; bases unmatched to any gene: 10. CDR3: CASSPRTTGGGAFF. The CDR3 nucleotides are TGCGCCAGCAGCCCCCGCACGACAGGGGGGGGAGCTTTCTTT.